This passage covers 3 T cell receptor beta chains from one sample sequenced in a study of cytomegalovirus exposure and HLA in healthy donors. PCR used 60 Vbeta primers and 13 Jbeta primers. The table came from immunoSEQ multiplex PCR; TCRdb's copy has only in-frame clones and leaves some out. The table shows approximately 97,000 clones, with roughly three quarters occurring only once. The sequenced sample was PBMCs. Receptors originate from a male donor in good health and CMV-seropositive.

This sequence joins TRBV30 and TRBJ2-7; the match to TRBD1 covers 10 bases. Trimming cost V 7 bases and J 5 bases; bases outside gene matches: 8. This CDR3 has 13 amino acids. CDR1 is GTSNPN, CDR2 SVGIG, per germline (reference sequence). The CDR3 DNA reads as TGTGCCTCACTCGGACAGGGGGGCCACGAGCAGTACTTC. It encodes CASLGQGGHEQYF.

The chain recombines TRBV6-5 with TRBJ2-4; 9 bases agree with TRBD1. This CDR3 has 14 amino acids. V was clipped by 4 bases and J by 8 bases; unmatched bases: 6. CDR1 MNHEY and CDR2 SVGAGI come from the germline V gene. This CDR3 is CASSLTGGRDIQYF. The CDR3 DNA is TGTGCCAGCAGTTTGACAGGGGGAAGGGACATTCAGTACTTC.

This clone was found a few times. The chain is built from TRBV19 and TRBJ1-1; D might be TRBD1 (5 bases). The CDR3 consists of 17 residues. The V end was cut by 4 bases, the J end by 1 base, with 19 bases between. CDR1 is LNHDA, CDR2 SQIVND, per germline (reference sequence). In nucleotides, the CDR3 is TGTGCCAGTAGTACCGTTTTATGGACAAAAACGAACACTGAAGCTTTCTTT. Amino acid sequence: CASSTVLWTKTNTEAFF.